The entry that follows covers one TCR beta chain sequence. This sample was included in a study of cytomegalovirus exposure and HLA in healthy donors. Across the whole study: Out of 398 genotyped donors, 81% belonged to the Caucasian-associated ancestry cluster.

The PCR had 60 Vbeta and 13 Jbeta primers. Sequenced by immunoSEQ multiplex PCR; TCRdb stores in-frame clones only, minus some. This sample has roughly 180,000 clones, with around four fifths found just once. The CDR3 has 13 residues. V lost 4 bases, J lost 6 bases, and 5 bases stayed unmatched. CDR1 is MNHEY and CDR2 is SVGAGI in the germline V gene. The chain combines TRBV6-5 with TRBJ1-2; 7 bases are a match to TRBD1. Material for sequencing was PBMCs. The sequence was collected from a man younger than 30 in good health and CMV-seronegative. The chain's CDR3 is CASSWTGVHGYTF. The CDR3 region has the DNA TGTGCCAGCAGTTGGACAGGAGTCCATGGCTACACCTTC.